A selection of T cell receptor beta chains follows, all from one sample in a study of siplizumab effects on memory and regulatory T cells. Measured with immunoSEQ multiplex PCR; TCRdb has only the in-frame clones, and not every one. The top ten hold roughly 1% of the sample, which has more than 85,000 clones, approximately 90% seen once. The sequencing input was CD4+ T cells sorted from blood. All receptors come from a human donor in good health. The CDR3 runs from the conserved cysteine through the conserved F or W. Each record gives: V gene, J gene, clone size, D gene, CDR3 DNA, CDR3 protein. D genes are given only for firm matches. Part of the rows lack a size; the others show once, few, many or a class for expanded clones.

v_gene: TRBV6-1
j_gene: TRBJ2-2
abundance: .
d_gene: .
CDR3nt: TGTGCCAGCACCGACAGGAACACCGGGGAGCTGTTTTTT
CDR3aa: CASTDRNTGELFF

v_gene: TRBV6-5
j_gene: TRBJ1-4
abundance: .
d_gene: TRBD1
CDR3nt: TGTGCCAGCAATACAGGGGGCGCAGAGGAAAAACTGTTTTTT
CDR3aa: CASNTGGAEEKLFF

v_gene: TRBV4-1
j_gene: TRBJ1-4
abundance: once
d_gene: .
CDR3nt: TGCGCCAGCAGCCAACGCTTGGACAAACTGTTTTTT
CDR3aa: CASSQRLDKLFF

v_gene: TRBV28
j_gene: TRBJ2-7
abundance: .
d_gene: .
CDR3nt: TGTGCCAGCTCGCAGATTAGCTTCGAGCAGTACTTC
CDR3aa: CASSQISFEQYF

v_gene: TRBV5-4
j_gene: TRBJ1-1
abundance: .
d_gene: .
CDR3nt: TGTGCCAGCAGCTTGGGACACTGGAACACTGAAGCTTTCTTT
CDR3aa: CASSLGHWNTEAFF

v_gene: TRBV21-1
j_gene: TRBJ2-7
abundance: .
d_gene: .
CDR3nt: TGTGCCAGCAGCAATGGAGGGGGCCTCATCGAGCAGTACTTC
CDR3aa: CASSNGGGLIEQYF

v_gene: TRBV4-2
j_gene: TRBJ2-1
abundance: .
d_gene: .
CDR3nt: TGTGCCAGCAGCCAAGATCGCGGGCGCCTTGCCGATGAGCAGTTCTTC
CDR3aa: CASSQDRGRLADEQFF

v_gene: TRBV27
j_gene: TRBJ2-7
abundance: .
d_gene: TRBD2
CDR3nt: TGTGCCAGCAGTTTTTCCCTAGCGGGAGACGAGCAGTACTTC
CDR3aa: CASSFSLAGDEQYF

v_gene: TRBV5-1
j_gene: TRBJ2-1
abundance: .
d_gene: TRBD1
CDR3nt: TGCGCCAGCAGTCGCGCCCCGGGACAGGGTCCGGATGAGCAGTTCTTC
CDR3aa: CASSRAPGQGPDEQFF

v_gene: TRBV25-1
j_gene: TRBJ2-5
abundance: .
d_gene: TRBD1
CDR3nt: TGTGCCAGCAGTGAACGCGACCGGGACAGATTAAGAGAGACCCAGTACTTC
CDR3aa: CASSERDRDRLRETQYF

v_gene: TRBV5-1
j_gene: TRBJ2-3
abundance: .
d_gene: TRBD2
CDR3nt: TGCGCCAGCAGCTTTAACGGGAGGCGGGGAGATACGCAGTATTTT
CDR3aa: CASSFNGRRGDTQYF

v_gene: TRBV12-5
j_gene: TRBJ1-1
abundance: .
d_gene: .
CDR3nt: TGTGCTAGTGGTCTCGAGACCGGCAAAGCTTTCTTT
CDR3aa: CASGLETGKAFF

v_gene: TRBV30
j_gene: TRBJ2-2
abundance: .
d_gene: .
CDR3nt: TGTGCCTGGAGACGTAACACCGGGGAGCTGTTTTTT
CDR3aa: CAWRRNTGELFF

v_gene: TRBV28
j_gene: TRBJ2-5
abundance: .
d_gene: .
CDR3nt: TGTGCCAGCAGTTTAAGACAGACCCAGTACTTC
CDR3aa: CASSLRQTQYF

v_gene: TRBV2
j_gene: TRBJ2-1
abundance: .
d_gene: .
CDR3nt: TGTGCCAGCATGCCGGGAACTTACAATGAGCAGTTCTTC
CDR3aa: CASMPGTYNEQFF

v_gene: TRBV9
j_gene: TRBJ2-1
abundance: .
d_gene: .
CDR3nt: TGTGCCAGCAGTCTTCGGGGCCAGACCTACAATGAGCAGTTCTTC
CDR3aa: CASSLRGQTYNEQFF

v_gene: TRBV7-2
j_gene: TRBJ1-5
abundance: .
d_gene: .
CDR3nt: TGTGCCAGCAGCTTAGGGCAGCATCAGCCCCAGCATTTT
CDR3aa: CASSLGQHQPQHF

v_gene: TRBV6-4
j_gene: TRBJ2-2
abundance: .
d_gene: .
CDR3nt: TGTGCCAGCAGTGACTCGTTCCGTGATGCCGGGGAGCTGTTTTTT
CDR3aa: CASSDSFRDAGELFF

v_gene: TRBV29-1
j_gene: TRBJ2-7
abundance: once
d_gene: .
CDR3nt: TGCAGCGTTGTAGTCCAACTCGAGCAGTACTTC
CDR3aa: CSVVVQLEQYF

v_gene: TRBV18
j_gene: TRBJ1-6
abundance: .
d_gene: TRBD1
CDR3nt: TGTGCCAGCCGCCGACAGGGGAACTCCTATAATTCACCCCTCCACTTT
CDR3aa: CASRRQGNSYNSPLHF

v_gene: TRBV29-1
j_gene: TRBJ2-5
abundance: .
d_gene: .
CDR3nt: TGCAGCGTCGCCTCGGGCGGAAACCAAGAGACCCAGTACTTC
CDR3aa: CSVASGGNQETQYF

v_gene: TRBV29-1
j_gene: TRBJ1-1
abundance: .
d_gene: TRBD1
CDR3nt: TGCAGCGTTTCGACAGGGACGAACACTGAAGCTTTCTTT
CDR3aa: CSVSTGTNTEAFF

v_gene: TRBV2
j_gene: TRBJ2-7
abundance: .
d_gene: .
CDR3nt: TGTGCCAGCAGTCCCATTCTCTCTACCTCCTACGAGCAGTACTTC
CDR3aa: CASSPILSTSYEQYF

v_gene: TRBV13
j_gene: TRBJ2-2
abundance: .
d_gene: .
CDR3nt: TGTGCCAGCAGCTTATGGGGGGACATACCCGGGGAGCTGTTTTTT
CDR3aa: CASSLWGDIPGELFF

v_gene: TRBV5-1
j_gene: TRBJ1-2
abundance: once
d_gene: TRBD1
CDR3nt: TGCGCCAGCCGAGACACAGGGGGAAGAGGCTACACCTTC
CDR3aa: CASRDTGGRGYTF

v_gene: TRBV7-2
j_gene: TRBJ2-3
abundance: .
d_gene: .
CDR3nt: TGTGCCAGCAGCTTAGATGGGGTTACAGATACGCAGTATTTT
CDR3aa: CASSLDGVTDTQYF

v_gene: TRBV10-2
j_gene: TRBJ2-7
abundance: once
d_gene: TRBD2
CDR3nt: TGCGCCAGCAGTGAGTGGACTAGCTTTTTTGGCGAACAGTACTTC
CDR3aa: CASSEWTSFFGEQYF

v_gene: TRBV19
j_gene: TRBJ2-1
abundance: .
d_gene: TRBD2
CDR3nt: TGTGCCAGTAGCACTAGCGGGGAGAGGAATGAGCAGTTCTTC
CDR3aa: CASSTSGERNEQFF

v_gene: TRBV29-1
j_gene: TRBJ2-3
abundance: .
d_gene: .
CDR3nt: TGCAGCGTACACCCCGGGCGGGGAAGCACAGATACGCAGTATTTT
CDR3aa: CSVHPGRGSTDTQYF

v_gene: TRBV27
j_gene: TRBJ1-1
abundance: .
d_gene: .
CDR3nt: TGTGCCAGCAGTTTATCGATGGGGAACACTGAAGCTTTCTTT
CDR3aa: CASSLSMGNTEAFF

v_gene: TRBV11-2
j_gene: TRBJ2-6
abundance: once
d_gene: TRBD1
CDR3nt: TGTGCCAGCAGCCAAACAGGGGTTGGGGCCAACGTCCTGACTTTC
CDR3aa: CASSQTGVGANVLTF

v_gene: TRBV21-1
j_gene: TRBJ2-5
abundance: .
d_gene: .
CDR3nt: TGTGCCAGCAGCAAAGAGACTAGCGGTAAGCTCAAAGAGACCCAGTACTTC
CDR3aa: CASSKETSGKLKETQYF

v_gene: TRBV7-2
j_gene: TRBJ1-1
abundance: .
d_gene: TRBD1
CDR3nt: TGTGCCAGCAGCTTGGGGTACAGGGGGTCTGCTTTCTTT
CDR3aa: CASSLGYRGSAFF

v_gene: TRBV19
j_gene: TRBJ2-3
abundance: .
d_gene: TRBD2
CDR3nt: TGTGCCAGTCTTAAGCGGGAGGGCCTTGGTACGCAGTATTTT
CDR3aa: CASLKREGLGTQYF

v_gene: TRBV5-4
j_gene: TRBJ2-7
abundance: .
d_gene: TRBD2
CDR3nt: TGTGCCAGCAGCTTTGTCGCGGGAGGGAGCTACGAGCAGTACTTC
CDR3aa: CASSFVAGGSYEQYF

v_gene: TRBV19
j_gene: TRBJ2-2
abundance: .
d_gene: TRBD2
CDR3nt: TGTGCCAGTAAGGCACGTGCGGGAGTCATCGGGGAGCTGTTTTTT
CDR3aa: CASKARAGVIGELFF

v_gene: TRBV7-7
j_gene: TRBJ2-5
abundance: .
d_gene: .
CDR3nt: TGTGCCAGCAGCTTAAGTGGCGGGATACAAGAGACCCAGTACTTC
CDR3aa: CASSLSGGIQETQYF

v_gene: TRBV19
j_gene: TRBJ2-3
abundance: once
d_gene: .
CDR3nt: TGTGCCAGTAGTTACAAAACCGGGACCGAGCAGTATTTT
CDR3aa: CASSYKTGTEQYF

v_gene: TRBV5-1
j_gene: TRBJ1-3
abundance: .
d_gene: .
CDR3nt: TGCGCCAGCATGGCGGGGACTGGAAACACCATATATTTT
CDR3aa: CASMAGTGNTIYF

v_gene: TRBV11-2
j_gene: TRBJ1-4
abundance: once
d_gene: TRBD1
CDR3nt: TGTGCCAGCAGCTTAGGGTCGACGGCCAGGGGGCTCGAAAAACTGTTTTTT
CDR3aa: CASSLGSTARGLEKLFF

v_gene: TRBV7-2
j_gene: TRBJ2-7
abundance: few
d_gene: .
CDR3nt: TGTGCCAGCAGGGGGACTTTCCGCTCCTACGAGCAGTACTTC
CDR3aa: CASRGTFRSYEQYF

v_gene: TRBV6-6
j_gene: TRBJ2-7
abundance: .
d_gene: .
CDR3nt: TGTGCCAGCAGTTACAGTACAGATGATTACGAGCAGTACTTC
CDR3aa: CASSYSTDDYEQYF

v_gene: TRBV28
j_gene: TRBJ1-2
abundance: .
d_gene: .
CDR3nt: TGTGCCAGCAGCCCCAAACTCAGACTGACTGGCTACACCTTC
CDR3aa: CASSPKLRLTGYTF

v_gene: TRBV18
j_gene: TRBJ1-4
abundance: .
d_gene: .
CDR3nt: TGTGCCAGCTCATCACCCCTGGGAGAATTGTTTTTT
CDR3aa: CASSSPLGELFF

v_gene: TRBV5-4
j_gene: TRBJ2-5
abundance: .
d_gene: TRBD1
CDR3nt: TGTGCCAGCAGCCTAGACAGGGGGCGGGTAGAGACCCAGTACTTC
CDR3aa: CASSLDRGRVETQYF

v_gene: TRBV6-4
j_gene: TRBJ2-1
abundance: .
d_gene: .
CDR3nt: TGTGCCAGCTGGGGCCGGAAGTGGGAGCAGTTCTTC
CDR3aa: CASWGRKWEQFF

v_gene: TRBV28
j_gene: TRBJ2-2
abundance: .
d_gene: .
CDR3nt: TGTGCCAGCAGGGCTCAGGGTTACCCCGGGGAGCTGTTTTTT
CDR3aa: CASRAQGYPGELFF

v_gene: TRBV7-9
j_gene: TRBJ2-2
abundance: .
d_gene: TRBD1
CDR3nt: TGTGCCAGCAGCCATGACAGGGGAATCGGCGGGGAGCTGTTTTTT
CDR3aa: CASSHDRGIGGELFF

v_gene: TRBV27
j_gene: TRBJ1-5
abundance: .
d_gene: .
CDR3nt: TGTGCCAGCAGTTTGTCCTCAGGCACCAATAGAGGTCCCCAGCATTTT
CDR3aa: CASSLSSGTNRGPQHF

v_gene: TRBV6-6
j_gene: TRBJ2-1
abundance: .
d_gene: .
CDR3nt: TGTGCCAGCAGTTATGGTTACAATGAGCAGTTCTTC
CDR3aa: CASSYGYNEQFF

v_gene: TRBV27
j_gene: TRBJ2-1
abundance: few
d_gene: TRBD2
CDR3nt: TGTGCCAGCAGTAGGACTAGCGGGAACGGGAATGAGCAGTTCTTC
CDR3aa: CASSRTSGNGNEQFF

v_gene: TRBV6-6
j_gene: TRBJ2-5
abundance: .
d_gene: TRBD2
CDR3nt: TGTGCCAGCAGAGACAATAGACTAGCATTGGAGACCCAGTACTTC
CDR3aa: CASRDNRLALETQYF

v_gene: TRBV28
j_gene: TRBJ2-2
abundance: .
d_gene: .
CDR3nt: TGTGCCAGCAGTTCGGGGGGCCCCGGGGAGCTGTTTTTT
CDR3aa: CASSSGGPGELFF

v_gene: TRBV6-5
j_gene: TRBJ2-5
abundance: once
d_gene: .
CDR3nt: .
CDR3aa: CASSSSGARETQYF

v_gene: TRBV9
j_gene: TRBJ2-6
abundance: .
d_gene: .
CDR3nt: TGTGCCAGCAGCGTATTAGGACTAAACTCTGGGGCCAACGTCCTGACTTTC
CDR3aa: CASSVLGLNSGANVLTF

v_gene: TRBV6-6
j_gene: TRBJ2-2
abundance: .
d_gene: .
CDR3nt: TGTGCCAGCAGTTACGACAGTAGAGCCACCGGGGAGCTGTTTTTT
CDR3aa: CASSYDSRATGELFF

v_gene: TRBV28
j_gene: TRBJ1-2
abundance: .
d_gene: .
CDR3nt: TGTGCCAGCAGATCCCCCCCGGCCAGGGGCTACACCTTC
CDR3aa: CASRSPPARGYTF

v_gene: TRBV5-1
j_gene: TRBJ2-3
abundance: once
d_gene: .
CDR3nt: TGCGCCAGCAGCTTGGGCAGGCCTGGCACAGATACGCAGTATTTT
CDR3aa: CASSLGRPGTDTQYF

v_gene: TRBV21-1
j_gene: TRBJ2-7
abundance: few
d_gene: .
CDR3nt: TGTGCCAGCAGCAAAGGCGGCTACGAGCAGTACTTC
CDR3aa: CASSKGGYEQYF

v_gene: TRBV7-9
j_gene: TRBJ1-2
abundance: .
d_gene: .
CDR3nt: TGTGCCAGCAGCTTAGCGCAGGTGGGCTACACCTTC
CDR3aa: CASSLAQVGYTF